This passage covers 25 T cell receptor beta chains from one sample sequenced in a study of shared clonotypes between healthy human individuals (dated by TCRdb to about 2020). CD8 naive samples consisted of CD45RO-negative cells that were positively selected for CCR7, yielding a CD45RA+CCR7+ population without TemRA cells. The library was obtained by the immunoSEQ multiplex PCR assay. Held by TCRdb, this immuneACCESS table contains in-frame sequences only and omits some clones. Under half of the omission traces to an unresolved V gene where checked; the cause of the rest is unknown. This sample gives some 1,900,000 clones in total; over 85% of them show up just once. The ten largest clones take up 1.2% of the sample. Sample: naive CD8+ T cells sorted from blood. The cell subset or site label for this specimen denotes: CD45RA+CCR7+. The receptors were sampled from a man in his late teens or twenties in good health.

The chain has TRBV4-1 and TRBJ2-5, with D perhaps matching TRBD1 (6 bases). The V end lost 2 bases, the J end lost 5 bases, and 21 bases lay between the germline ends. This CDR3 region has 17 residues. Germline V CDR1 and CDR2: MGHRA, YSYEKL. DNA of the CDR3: TGCGCCAGCAGCCAAATAGCCGGGACCTATCAGGGGGAGACCCAGTACTTC. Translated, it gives CASSQIAGTYQGETQYF.

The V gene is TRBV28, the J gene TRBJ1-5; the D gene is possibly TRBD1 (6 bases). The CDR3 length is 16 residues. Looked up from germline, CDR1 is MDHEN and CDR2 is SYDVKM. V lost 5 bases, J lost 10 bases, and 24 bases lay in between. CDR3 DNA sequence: TGTGCCAGCAGTCTAGACCGGGGGCCCAGGATCCCCCCCCAGCATTTT. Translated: CASSLDRGPRIPPQHF.

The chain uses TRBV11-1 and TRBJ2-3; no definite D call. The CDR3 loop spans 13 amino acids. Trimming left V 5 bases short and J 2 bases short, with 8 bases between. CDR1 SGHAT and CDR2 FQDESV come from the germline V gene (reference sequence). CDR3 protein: CASSPRATDTQYF. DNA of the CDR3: TGTGCCAGCAGCCCCCGCGCCACAGATACGCAGTATTTT.

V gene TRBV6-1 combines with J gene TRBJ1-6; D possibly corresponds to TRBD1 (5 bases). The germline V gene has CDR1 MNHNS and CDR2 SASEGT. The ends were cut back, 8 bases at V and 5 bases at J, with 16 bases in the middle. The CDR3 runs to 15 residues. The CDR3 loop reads CASHPLVTDNSPLHF. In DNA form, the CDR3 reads TGTGCCAGCCACCCTCTAGTGACAGATAATTCACCCCTCCACTTT.

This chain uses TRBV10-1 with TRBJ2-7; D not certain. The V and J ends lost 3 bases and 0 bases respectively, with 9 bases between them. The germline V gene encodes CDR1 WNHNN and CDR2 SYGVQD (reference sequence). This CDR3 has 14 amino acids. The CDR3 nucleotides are TGCGCCAGCAGTGACTCCAAGCTCTCCTACGAGCAGTACTTC. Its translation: CASSDSKLSYEQYF.

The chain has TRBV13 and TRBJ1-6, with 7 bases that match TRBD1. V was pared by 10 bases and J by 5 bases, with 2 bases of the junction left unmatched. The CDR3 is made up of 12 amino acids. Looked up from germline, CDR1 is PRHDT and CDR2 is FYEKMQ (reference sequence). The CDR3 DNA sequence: TGTGCCACCGGGACAGATAATTCACCCCTCCACTTT. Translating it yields CATGTDNSPLHF.

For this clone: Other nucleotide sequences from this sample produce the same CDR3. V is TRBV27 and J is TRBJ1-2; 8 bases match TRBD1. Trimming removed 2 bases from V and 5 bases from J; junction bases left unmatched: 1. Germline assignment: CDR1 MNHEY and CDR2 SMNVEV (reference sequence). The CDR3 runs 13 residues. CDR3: CASSLGQGYGYTF. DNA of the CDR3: TGTGCCAGCAGTTTAGGACAGGGATATGGCTACACCTTC.

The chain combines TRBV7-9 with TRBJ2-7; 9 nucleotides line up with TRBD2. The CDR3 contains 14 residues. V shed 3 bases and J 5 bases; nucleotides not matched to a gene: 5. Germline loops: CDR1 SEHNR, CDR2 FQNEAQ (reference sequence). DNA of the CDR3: TGTGCCAGCAGCTTTGGCGGGAGGGCCGACGAGCAGTACTTC. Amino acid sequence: CASSFGGRADEQYF.

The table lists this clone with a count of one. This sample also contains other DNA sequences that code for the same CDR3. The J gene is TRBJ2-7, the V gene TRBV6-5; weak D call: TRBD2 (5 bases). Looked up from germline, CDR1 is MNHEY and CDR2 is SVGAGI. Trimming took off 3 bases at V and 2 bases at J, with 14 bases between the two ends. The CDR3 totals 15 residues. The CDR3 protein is CASSYSSGGAYEQYF. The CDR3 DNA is TGTGCCAGCAGTTATTCCTCTGGAGGAGCCTACGAGCAGTACTTC.

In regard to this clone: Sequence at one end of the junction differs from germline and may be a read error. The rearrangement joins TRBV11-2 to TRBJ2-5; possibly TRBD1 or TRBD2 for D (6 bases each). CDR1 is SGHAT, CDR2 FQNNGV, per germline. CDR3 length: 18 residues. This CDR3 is CASSLEMGAAGFQETQYF. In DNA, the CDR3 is TGTGCCAGCAGCCTAGAGATGGGGGCCGCGGGGTTCCAAGAGACCCAGTACTTC.

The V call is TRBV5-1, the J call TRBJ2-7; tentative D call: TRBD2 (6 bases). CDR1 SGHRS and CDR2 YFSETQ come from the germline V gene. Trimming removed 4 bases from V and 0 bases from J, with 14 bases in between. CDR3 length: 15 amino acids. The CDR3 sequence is CASSPRDSDSYEQYF. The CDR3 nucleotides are TGCGCCAGCAGCCCCAGGGACTCGGACTCCTACGAGCAGTACTTC.

As DNA, the CDR3 is TGTGCCAGCAGCGTTGGGACAGATATAGTGGGCACCATATATTTT. It specifies CASSVGTDIVGTIYF. The chain couples TRBV7-9 to TRBJ1-3; 7 nucleotides line up with TRBD1. Germline CDR1 is SEHNR and CDR2 is FQNEAQ (reference sequence). The J segment lost 9 bases and the V segment lost 5 bases, leaving 13 bases of the junction unmatched. The CDR3 spans 15 residues.

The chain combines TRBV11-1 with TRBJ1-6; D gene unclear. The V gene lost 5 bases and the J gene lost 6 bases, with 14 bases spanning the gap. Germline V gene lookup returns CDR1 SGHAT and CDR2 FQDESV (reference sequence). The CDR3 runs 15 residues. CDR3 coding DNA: TGTGCCAGCAGCCCGCGGAGTCCCCCTAATTCACCCCTCCACTTT. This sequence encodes CASSPRSPPNSPLHF.

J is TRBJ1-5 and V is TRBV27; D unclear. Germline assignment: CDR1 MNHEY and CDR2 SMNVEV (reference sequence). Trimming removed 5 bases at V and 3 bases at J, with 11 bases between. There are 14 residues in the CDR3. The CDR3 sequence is CASSTLAANQPQHF. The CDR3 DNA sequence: TGTGCCAGCAGTACCCTGGCGGCCAATCAGCCCCAGCATTTT.

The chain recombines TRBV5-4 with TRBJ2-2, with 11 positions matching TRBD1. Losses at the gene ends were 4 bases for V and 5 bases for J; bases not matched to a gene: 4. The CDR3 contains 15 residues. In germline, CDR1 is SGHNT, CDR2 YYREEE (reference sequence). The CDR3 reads CASSDGQGATGELFF. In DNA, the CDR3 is TGTGCCAGCAGCGACGGACAGGGGGCGACCGGGGAGCTGTTTTTT.

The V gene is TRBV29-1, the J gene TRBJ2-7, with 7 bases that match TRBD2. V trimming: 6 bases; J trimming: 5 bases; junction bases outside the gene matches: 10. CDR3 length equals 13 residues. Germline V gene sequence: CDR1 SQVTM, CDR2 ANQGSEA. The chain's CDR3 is CSVTPGGFDEQYF. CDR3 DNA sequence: TGCAGCGTGACACCCGGGGGGTTCGACGAGCAGTACTTC.

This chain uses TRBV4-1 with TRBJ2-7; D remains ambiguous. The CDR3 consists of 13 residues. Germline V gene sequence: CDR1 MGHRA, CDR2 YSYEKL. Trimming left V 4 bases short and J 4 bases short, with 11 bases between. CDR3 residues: CASSLSDGYEQYF. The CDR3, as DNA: TGCGCCAGCAGCCTCAGTGACGGGTACGAGCAGTACTTC.

CDR3 bases: TGTGCCAGCAGCTTGCGCGACACAACTAATGAAAAACTGTTTTTT. Residues: CASSLRDTTNEKLFF. The chain is built from TRBV7-6 and TRBJ1-4; unclear D gene. CDR1 is SGHVS and CDR2 is FNYEAQ in the germline V gene. Trimming stripped 3 bases from V and 0 bases from J, with 8 bases between. This CDR3 spans 15 amino acids.

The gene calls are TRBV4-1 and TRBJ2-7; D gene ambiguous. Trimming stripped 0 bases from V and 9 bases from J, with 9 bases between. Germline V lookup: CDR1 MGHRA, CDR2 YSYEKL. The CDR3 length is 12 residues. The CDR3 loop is CASSQDPTRQYF. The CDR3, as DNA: TGCGCCAGCAGCCAAGATCCGACCAGGCAGTACTTC.

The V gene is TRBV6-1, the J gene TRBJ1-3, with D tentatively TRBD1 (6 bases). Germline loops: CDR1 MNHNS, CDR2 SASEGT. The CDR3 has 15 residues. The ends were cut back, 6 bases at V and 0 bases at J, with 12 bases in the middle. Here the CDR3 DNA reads TGTGCCAGCAGCTTGGACAGATCCTCTGGAAACACCATATATTTT. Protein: CASSLDRSSGNTIYF.

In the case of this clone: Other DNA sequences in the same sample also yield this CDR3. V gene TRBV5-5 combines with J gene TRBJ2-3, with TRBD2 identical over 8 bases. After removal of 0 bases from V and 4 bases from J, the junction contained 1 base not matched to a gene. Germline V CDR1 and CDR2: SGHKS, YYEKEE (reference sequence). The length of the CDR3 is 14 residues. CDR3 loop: CASSLAGGPDTQYF. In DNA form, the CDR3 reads TGTGCCAGCAGCTTGGCGGGGGGGCCAGATACGCAGTATTTT.

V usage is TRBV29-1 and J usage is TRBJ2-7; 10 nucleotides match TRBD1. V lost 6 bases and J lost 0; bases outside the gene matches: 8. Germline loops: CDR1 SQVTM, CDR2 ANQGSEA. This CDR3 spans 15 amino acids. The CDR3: CSVDSGTGASYEQYF. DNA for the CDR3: TGCAGCGTGGACTCCGGGACAGGGGCCTCCTACGAGCAGTACTTC.

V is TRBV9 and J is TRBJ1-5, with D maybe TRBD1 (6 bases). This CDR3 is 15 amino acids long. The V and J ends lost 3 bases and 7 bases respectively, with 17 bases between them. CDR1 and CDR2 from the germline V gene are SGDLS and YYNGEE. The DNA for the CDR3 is TGTGCCAGCAGCGAGGGCGGGGGGCTCGGACAGCCCCAGCATTTT. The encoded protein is CASSEGGGLGQPQHF.

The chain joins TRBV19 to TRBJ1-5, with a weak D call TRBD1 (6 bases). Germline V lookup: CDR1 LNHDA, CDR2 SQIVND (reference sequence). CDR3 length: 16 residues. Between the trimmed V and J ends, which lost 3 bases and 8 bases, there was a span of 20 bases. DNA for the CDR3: TGTGCCAGTAGTATGAGTTGGGGGGCCGGGTCGGAGCCCCAGCATTTT. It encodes CASSMSWGAGSEPQHF.

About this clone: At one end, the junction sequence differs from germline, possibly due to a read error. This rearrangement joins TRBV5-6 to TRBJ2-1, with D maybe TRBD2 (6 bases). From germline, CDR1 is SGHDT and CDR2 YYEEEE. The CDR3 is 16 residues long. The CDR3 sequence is CASTLEGSIFYNEQFF. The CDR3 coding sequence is TGTGCCAGCACCTTGGAGGGGTCCATCTTCTACAATGAGCAGTTCTTC.